A selection of T cell receptor beta chains follows, all from one sample in a study of metastatic and nonmetastatic thyroid tumors. TCRdb re-processed the PCR reads through MiXCR. The sample has 20,000 to 25,000 clones; roughly 20% are singletons. The material sequenced was blood. All receptors derive from a female donor with papillary thyroid cancer or a benign thyroid nodule (not recorded which). Some clones in this sample may be carry-over from other donors' samples. Both conserved end residues are part of each CDR3. D genes are given only for firm matches. The size field is filled for only some rows; it gives once, few, many or a size class.

d_gene: TRBD1
j_gene: TRBJ2-2
v_gene: TRBV11-1
abundance: .
CDR3aa: CASSTRGLFTGELFF
CDR3nt: TGTGCCAGCAGCACCAGGGGGCTATTCACCGGGGAGCTGTTTTTT

d_gene: TRBD1
j_gene: TRBJ1-2
v_gene: TRBV4-3
abundance: .
CDR3aa: CASSQGLTGDYGYTF
CDR3nt: TGCGCCAGCAGCCAAGGACTCACAGGGGATTATGGCTACACCTTC

d_gene: TRBD1
j_gene: TRBJ2-5
v_gene: TRBV7-2
abundance: many
CDR3aa: CASSPAQGAFGETQYF
CDR3nt: TGTGCCAGCAGCCCGGCACAGGGGGCATTTGGAGAGACCCAGTACTTC

d_gene: TRBD2
j_gene: TRBJ2-3
v_gene: TRBV6-4
abundance: many
CDR3aa: CASSLAGSTDTQYF
CDR3nt: TGTGCCAGCAGTCTAGCGGGAAGCACAGATACGCAGTATTTT

d_gene: TRBD1
j_gene: TRBJ2-4
v_gene: TRBV13
abundance: many
CDR3aa: CASSPTTGGLAKNIQYF
CDR3nt: TGTGCCAGCAGTCCGACGACAGGGGGCTTAGCCAAAAACATTCAGTACTTC

d_gene: .
j_gene: TRBJ1-5
v_gene: TRBV27
abundance: many
CDR3aa: CASSSEGVHSNQPQHF
CDR3nt: TGTGCCAGCAGTTCCGAGGGAGTTCATAGCAATCAGCCCCAGCATTTT

d_gene: .
j_gene: TRBJ1-5
v_gene: TRBV30
abundance: many
CDR3aa: CAWSQRENQPQHF
CDR3nt: TGTGCCTGGAGTCAGCGTGAAAATCAGCCCCAGCATTTT

d_gene: .
j_gene: TRBJ1-3
v_gene: TRBV12-3/TRBV12-4
abundance: few
CDR3aa: CASSSGPGGNTVYF
CDR3nt: TGTGCCAGCAGTTCCGGACCGGGCGGAAACACCGTATATTTT

d_gene: TRBD1
j_gene: TRBJ1-5
v_gene: TRBV6-2/TRBV6-3
abundance: few
CDR3aa: CASSSPGQGNQPQNF
CDR3nt: TGCGCCAGCAGTTCCCCGGGACAGGGCAATCAGCCACAGAATTTT

d_gene: .
j_gene: TRBJ2-7
v_gene: TRBV30
abundance: many
CDR3aa: CAWSVLGEYEQYF
CDR3nt: TGTGCCTGGAGTGTACTGGGGGAATACGAGCAGTACTTC

d_gene: TRBD2
j_gene: TRBJ2-1
v_gene: TRBV4-1
abundance: many
CDR3aa: CASSQDPRGRAFEQFF
CDR3nt: TGCGCCAGCAGCCAAGATCCCCGCGGGAGGGCCTTTGAGCAGTTCTTC

d_gene: TRBD2
j_gene: TRBJ2-5
v_gene: TRBV18
abundance: many
CDR3aa: CASSYRTSGSGQETQYF
CDR3nt: TGTGCCAGCTCCTATAGGACTAGCGGGAGTGGGCAAGAGACCCAGTACTTC

d_gene: .
j_gene: TRBJ2-1
v_gene: TRBV20-1
abundance: many
CDR3aa: CSAPQRAAEQFF
CDR3nt: TGCAGTGCCCCCCAGCGGGCGGCTGAGCAGTTCTTC

d_gene: .
j_gene: TRBJ1-3
v_gene: TRBV12-3/TRBV12-4
abundance: many
CDR3aa: CASSLARNTIYF
CDR3nt: TGTGCCAGCAGTTTAGCCCGAAACACCATATATTTT

d_gene: TRBD1
j_gene: TRBJ1-2
v_gene: TRBV2
abundance: .
CDR3aa: CASRQGWRPYGYTF
CDR3nt: TGTGCCAGTAGACAGGGGTGGCGCCCCTATGGCTACACCTTC

d_gene: TRBD1
j_gene: TRBJ2-7
v_gene: TRBV6-1
abundance: many
CDR3aa: CASGRTGQGPYEQYF
CDR3nt: TGTGCCAGCGGCCGAACGGGACAGGGCCCCTACGAGCAGTACTTC

d_gene: TRBD1
j_gene: TRBJ1-2
v_gene: TRBV9
abundance: many
CDR3aa: CASSEGQQVYYGYTF
CDR3nt: TGTGCCAGCAGCGAGGGACAGCAAGTTTACTATGGCTACACCTTC

d_gene: .
j_gene: TRBJ2-2
v_gene: TRBV11-2
abundance: .
CDR3aa: CASSLAEINTGELFF
CDR3nt: TGTGCCAGCAGCTTAGCAGAGATTAACACCGGGGAGCTGTTTTTT

d_gene: TRBD1
j_gene: TRBJ2-7
v_gene: TRBV28
abundance: few
CDR3aa: CASSPGQRAYEQYF
CDR3nt: TGTGCCAGCAGTCCGGGACAGCGAGCCTACGAGCAGTACTTC

d_gene: .
j_gene: TRBJ1-3
v_gene: TRBV30
abundance: medium-sized
CDR3aa: CAWSGGASGNTIYF
CDR3nt: TGTGCCTGGAGCGGAGGGGCCTCTGGAAACACCATATATTTT

d_gene: .
j_gene: TRBJ2-3
v_gene: TRBV4-3
abundance: many
CDR3aa: CASSQAHGDTQYF
CDR3nt: TGCGCCAGCAGCCAGGCCCATGGAGATACGCAGTATTTT

d_gene: .
j_gene: TRBJ2-1
v_gene: TRBV10-3
abundance: many
CDR3aa: CAIRENGANEQFF
CDR3nt: TGTGCCATCAGGGAGAACGGGGCGAATGAGCAGTTCTTC

d_gene: TRBD2
j_gene: TRBJ2-1
v_gene: TRBV4-3
abundance: many
CDR3aa: CASSQELGGSYNEQFF
CDR3nt: TGCGCCAGCAGCCAAGAGCTGGGCGGGAGCTACAATGAGCAGTTCTTC

d_gene: TRBD2
j_gene: TRBJ2-1
v_gene: TRBV4-1
abundance: few
CDR3aa: CASSQMGKRTSGYNEQFF
CDR3nt: TGCGCCAGCAGCCAGATGGGGAAAAGGACTAGCGGCTACAATGAGCAGTTCTTC

d_gene: TRBD2
j_gene: TRBJ2-7
v_gene: TRBV5-1
abundance: .
CDR3aa: CASSGTSAHEQYF
CDR3nt: TGCGCCAGCAGCGGGACTAGCGCGCACGAGCAGTACTTC

d_gene: .
j_gene: TRBJ2-1
v_gene: TRBV27
abundance: .
CDR3aa: CASSLERVKQFF
CDR3nt: TGTGCCAGCAGCTTAGAGAGGGTAAAGCAGTTCTTC

d_gene: .
j_gene: TRBJ2-7
v_gene: TRBV5-1
abundance: many
CDR3aa: CASSLWQGTGRDEQYF
CDR3nt: TGCGCCAGCAGCTTGTGGCAGGGTACCGGGCGAGACGAGCAGTACTTC

d_gene: .
j_gene: TRBJ1-2
v_gene: TRBV14
abundance: .
CDR3aa: CASIQVAYRPNYGYTF
CDR3nt: TGTGCCAGCATCCAAGTTGCGTACAGACCTAACTATGGCTACACCTTC

d_gene: TRBD2
j_gene: TRBJ2-3
v_gene: TRBV5-6
abundance: many
CDR3aa: CASSLRRLASGDTQYF
CDR3nt: TGTGCCAGCAGCTTGAGGAGACTAGCGTCGGGAGATACGCAGTATTTT

d_gene: .
j_gene: TRBJ2-1
v_gene: TRBV30
abundance: many
CDR3aa: CAWSGLATDVHEQFF
CDR3nt: TGTGCCTGGAGCGGTTTGGCGACCGATGTCCATGAGCAGTTCTTC

d_gene: TRBD2
j_gene: TRBJ2-3
v_gene: TRBV11-2
abundance: .
CDR3aa: CASSLKGLAGADTQYF
CDR3nt: TGTGCCAGCAGCTTAAAGGGACTAGCGGGAGCAGATACGCAGTATTTT

d_gene: .
j_gene: TRBJ2-7
v_gene: TRBV7-2
abundance: many
CDR3aa: CASSLVGDLGYEQYF
CDR3nt: TGTGCCAGCAGCTTAGTGGGGGACCTCGGGTACGAGCAGTACTTC

d_gene: TRBD2
j_gene: TRBJ2-1
v_gene: TRBV7-9
abundance: many
CDR3aa: CASSLSPGGLNEQFF
CDR3nt: TGTGCCAGCAGCTTATCGCCGGGAGGTCTAAATGAGCAGTTCTTC

d_gene: .
j_gene: TRBJ1-1
v_gene: TRBV6-1
abundance: medium-sized
CDR3aa: CASSINRDTEAFF
CDR3nt: TGTGCCAGCAGCATCAACAGGGACACTGAAGCTTTCTTT

d_gene: .
j_gene: TRBJ1-3
v_gene: TRBV7-9
abundance: .
CDR3aa: CASSLGGPIGNTIYF
CDR3nt: TGTGCCAGCAGCCTAGGTGGCCCCATAGGGAACACCATATATTTT

d_gene: TRBD1
j_gene: TRBJ1-6
v_gene: TRBV12-3/TRBV12-4
abundance: .
CDR3aa: CASSFAWGQGYNSPLHF
CDR3nt: TGTGCCAGCAGTTTTGCGTGGGGACAGGGCTATAATTCACCCCTCCACTTT

d_gene: TRBD2
j_gene: TRBJ2-1
v_gene: TRBV19
abundance: many
CDR3aa: CASSKLAGGLTSYNEQFF
CDR3nt: TGTGCCAGTAGTAAACTAGCGGGAGGACTTACCTCCTACAATGAGCAGTTCTTC

d_gene: .
j_gene: TRBJ1-1
v_gene: TRBV7-9
abundance: many
CDR3aa: CASSLGTNLPTEAFF
CDR3nt: TGTGCCAGCAGCCTCGGGACAAATTTACCCACTGAAGCTTTCTTT

d_gene: .
j_gene: TRBJ1-1
v_gene: TRBV11-3
abundance: .
CDR3aa: CASSPGGLTNTEAFF
CDR3nt: TGTGCCAGCAGCCCTGGTGGGTTAACGAACACTGAAGCTTTCTTT

d_gene: TRBD2
j_gene: TRBJ2-3
v_gene: TRBV4-2
abundance: medium-sized
CDR3aa: CASSQDMTSVSTDTQYF
CDR3nt: TGTGCCAGCAGCCAAGATATGACTAGCGTTAGCACAGATACGCAGTATTTT

d_gene: TRBD1
j_gene: TRBJ2-1
v_gene: TRBV27
abundance: many
CDR3aa: CASRLETGVYNEQFF
CDR3nt: TGTGCCAGCAGACTTGAGACAGGGGTCTACAATGAGCAGTTCTTC

d_gene: TRBD2
j_gene: TRBJ2-1
v_gene: TRBV28
abundance: .
CDR3aa: CDSSGLEEENNEQFF
CDR3nt: TGTGACAGTTCTGGACTAGAGGAGGAAAACAATGAGCAGTTCTTC

d_gene: TRBD1
j_gene: TRBJ2-2
v_gene: TRBV11-3
abundance: many
CDR3aa: CASSKGQGETGELFF
CDR3nt: TGTGCCAGCAGCAAAGGACAGGGGGAAACCGGGGAGCTGTTTTTT

d_gene: .
j_gene: TRBJ2-7
v_gene: TRBV15
abundance: .
CDR3aa: CATSRGRLGRSGNGEQYF
CDR3nt: TGTGCCACCAGCAGAGGGAGACTAGGTCGAAGTGGGAACGGGGAGCAGTACTTC

d_gene: TRBD1
j_gene: TRBJ2-7
v_gene: TRBV7-2
abundance: many
CDR3aa: CASSLGRGQGYHEQYF
CDR3nt: TGTGCCAGCAGCTTGGGGAGGGGACAGGGGTACCACGAGCAGTACTTC

d_gene: TRBD2
j_gene: TRBJ2-3
v_gene: TRBV20-1
abundance: many
CDR3aa: CSARDLFAGGVPSTDTQYF
CDR3nt: TGCAGTGCTAGAGATCTTTTTGCGGGAGGCGTCCCTAGCACAGATACGCAGTATTTT

d_gene: .
j_gene: TRBJ2-7
v_gene: TRBV6-5
abundance: many
CDR3aa: CASSYSDTAYEQYF
CDR3nt: TGTGCCAGCAGTTACTCGGACACCGCCTACGAGCAGTACTTC

d_gene: .
j_gene: TRBJ1-4
v_gene: TRBV6-1
abundance: few
CDR3aa: CASRGWWDEKLFF
CDR3nt: TGTGCCAGCAGGGGGTGGTGGGATGAAAAACTGTTTTTT

d_gene: .
j_gene: TRBJ2-7
v_gene: TRBV7-6
abundance: few
CDR3aa: CASSLGAYEQYF
CDR3nt: TGTGCCAGCAGCTTAGGGGCCTACGAGCAGTACTTC

d_gene: TRBD1
j_gene: TRBJ1-2
v_gene: TRBV20-1
abundance: many
CDR3aa: CSASGQPSGGYTF
CDR3nt: TGCAGTGCCTCGGGACAGCCTTCTGGGGGCTACACCTTC

d_gene: .
j_gene: TRBJ1-2
v_gene: TRBV6-1
abundance: few
CDR3aa: CASSEGGTGDGYTF
CDR3nt: TGTGCCAGCAGTGAGGGGGGCACGGGTGATGGCTACACCTTC

d_gene: TRBD1
j_gene: TRBJ1-1
v_gene: TRBV12-3/TRBV12-4
abundance: many
CDR3aa: CASSLSPRTGSDTEAFF
CDR3nt: TGTGCCAGCAGTTTATCCCCAAGGACAGGATCGGACACTGAAGCTTTCTTT

d_gene: .
j_gene: TRBJ2-7
v_gene: TRBV6-1
abundance: many
CDR3aa: CASSEGGYKEETGEQYF
CDR3nt: TGTGCCAGCAGTGAGGGGGGTTATAAAGAGGAGACGGGCGAGCAGTACTTC

d_gene: .
j_gene: TRBJ2-1
v_gene: TRBV11-3
abundance: many
CDR3aa: CASSLVGGLYNEQFF
CDR3nt: TGTGCCAGCAGCTTAGTGGGAGGCCTATACAATGAGCAGTTCTTC

d_gene: .
j_gene: TRBJ1-1
v_gene: TRBV28
abundance: many
CDR3aa: CASTRDTEAFF
CDR3nt: TGTGCCAGCACCCGGGACACAGAAGCTTTCTTT

d_gene: .
j_gene: TRBJ1-1
v_gene: TRBV4-3
abundance: many
CDR3aa: CASSSGQTEAFF
CDR3nt: TGCGCCAGCAGCTCGGGACAAACTGAAGCTTTCTTT

d_gene: TRBD2
j_gene: TRBJ2-3
v_gene: TRBV7-3
abundance: .
CDR3aa: CASSLTQIVGGPTDTQYF
CDR3nt: TGTGCCAGCAGCTTAACCCAAATAGTGGGAGGGCCAACAGATACGCAGTATTTT

d_gene: TRBD2
j_gene: TRBJ2-5
v_gene: TRBV11-2
abundance: many
CDR3aa: CASSSRTSGETQYF
CDR3nt: TGTGCCAGCAGCTCGAGGACTAGCGGAGAGACCCAGTACTTC

d_gene: .
j_gene: TRBJ2-7
v_gene: TRBV27
abundance: medium-sized
CDR3aa: CASSLNGPYEQYF
CDR3nt: TGTGCCAGCAGTTTAAACGGACCCTACGAGCAGTACTTC

d_gene: TRBD2
j_gene: TRBJ2-2
v_gene: TRBV19
abundance: .
CDR3aa: CASRASGIAGELFF
CDR3nt: TGTGCCAGTAGGGCTAGCGGGATAGCCGGGGAGCTGTTTTTT